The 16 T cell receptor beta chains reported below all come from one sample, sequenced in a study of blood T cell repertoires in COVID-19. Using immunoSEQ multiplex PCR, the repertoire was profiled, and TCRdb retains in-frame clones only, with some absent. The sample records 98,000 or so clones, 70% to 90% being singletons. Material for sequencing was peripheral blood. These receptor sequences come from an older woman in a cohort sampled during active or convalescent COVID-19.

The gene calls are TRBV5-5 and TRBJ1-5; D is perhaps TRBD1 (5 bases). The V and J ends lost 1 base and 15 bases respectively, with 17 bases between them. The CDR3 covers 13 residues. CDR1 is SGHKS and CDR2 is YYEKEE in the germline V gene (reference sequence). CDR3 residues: CASSLSLTEIAHF. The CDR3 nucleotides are TGTGCCAGCAGCTTGTCACTGACAGAAATAGCGCATTTT.

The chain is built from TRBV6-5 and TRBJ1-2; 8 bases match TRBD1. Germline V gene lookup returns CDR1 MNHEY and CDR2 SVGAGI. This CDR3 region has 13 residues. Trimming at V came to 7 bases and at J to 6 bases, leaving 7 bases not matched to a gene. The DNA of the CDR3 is TGTGCCAGCACCGAGACAGGGGTAGATGGCTACACCTTC. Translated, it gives CASTETGVDGYTF.

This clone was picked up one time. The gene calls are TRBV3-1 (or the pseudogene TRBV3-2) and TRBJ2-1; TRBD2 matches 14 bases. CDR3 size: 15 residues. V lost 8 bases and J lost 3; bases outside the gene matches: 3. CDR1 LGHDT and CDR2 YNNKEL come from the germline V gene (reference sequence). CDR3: CASQGTSGSYNEQFF. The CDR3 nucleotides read TGTGCCAGCCAGGGGACTAGCGGGAGCTACAATGAGCAGTTCTTC.

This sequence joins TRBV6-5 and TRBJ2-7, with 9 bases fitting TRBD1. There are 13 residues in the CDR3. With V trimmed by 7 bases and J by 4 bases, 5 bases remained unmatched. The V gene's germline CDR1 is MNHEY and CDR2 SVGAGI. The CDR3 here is CASTPGQGYEQYF. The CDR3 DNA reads TGTGCCAGCACACCGGGACAGGGTTACGAGCAGTACTTC.

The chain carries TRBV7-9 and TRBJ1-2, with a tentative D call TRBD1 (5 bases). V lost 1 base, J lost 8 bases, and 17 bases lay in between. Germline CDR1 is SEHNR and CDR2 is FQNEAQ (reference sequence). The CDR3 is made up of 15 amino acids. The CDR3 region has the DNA TGTGCCAGCAGCTTAGTAGGCGGGACGCTGGAAGGCTACACCTTC. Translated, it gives CASSLVGGTLEGYTF.

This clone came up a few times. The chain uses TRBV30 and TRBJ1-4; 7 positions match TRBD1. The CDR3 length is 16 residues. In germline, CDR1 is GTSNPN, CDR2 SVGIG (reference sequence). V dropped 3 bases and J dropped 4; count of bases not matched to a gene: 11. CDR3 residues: CAWRDSFRGVNEKLFF. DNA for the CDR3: TGTGCCTGGAGGGACTCGTTCAGGGGGGTTAATGAAAAACTGTTTTTT. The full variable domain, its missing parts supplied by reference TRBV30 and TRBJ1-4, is SQTIHQWPATLVQPVGSPLSLECTVEGTSNPNLYWYRQAAGRGLQLLFYSVGIGQISSEVPQNLSASRPQDRQFILSSKKLLLSDSGFYLCAWRDSFRGVNEKLFFGSGTQLSVL.

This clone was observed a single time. CDR3 DNA sequence: TGCGCCAGCAGCTCGGGTACGTCTACCGTCACAGATACGCAGTATTTT. Amino acids: CASSSGTSTVTDTQYF. The chain is built from TRBV5-1 and TRBJ2-3; D not resolved. The CDR3 sequence is 16 residues long. Trimming shortened V by 3 bases and J by 2 bases, and 16 bases separated the two germline ends. The germline V gene has CDR1 SGHRS and CDR2 YFSETQ.

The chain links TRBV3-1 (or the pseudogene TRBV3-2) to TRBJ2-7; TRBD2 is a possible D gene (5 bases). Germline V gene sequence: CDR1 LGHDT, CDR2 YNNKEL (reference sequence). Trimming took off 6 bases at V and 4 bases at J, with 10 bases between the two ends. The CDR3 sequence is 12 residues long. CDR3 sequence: CASSPGVYEQYF. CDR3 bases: TGTGCCAGCAGTCCCGGGGTTTACGAGCAGTACTTC.

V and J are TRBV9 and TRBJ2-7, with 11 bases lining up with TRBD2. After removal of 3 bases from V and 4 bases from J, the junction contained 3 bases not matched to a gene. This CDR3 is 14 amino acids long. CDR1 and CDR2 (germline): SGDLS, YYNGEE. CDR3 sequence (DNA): TGTGCCAGCAGCGGATCTAGCGGGGGGTACGAGCAGTACTTC. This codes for CASSGSSGGYEQYF.

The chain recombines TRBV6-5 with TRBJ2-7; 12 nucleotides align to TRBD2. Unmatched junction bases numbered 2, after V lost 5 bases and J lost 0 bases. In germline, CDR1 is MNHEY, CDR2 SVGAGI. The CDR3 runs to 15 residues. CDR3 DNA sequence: TGTGCCAGCAGTAAGACTAGCGGGAGCTCCTACGAGCAGTACTTC. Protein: CASSKTSGSSYEQYF.

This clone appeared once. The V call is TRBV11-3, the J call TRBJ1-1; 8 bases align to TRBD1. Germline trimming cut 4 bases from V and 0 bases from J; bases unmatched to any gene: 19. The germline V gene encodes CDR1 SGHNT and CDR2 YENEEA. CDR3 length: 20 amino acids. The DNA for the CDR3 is TGTGCCAGCAGCTACCGGGACAGGTTTTCGCCCGGAGGTATGAACACTGAAGCTTTCTTT. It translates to CASSYRDRFSPGGMNTEAFF.

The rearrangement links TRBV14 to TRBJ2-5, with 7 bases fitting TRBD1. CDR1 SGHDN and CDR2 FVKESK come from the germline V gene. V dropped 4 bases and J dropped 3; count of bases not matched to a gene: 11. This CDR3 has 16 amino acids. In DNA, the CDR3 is TGTGCCAGCAGCCCATCGACAGGGTTGGGTGAAGAGACCCAGTACTTC. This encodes CASSPSTGLGEETQYF.

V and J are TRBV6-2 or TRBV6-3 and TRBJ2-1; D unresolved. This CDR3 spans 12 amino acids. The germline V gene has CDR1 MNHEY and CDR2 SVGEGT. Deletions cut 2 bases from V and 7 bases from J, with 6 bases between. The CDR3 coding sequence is TGTGCCAGCAGTTACGCCAGGAATGAGCAGTTCTTC. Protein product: CASSYARNEQFF.

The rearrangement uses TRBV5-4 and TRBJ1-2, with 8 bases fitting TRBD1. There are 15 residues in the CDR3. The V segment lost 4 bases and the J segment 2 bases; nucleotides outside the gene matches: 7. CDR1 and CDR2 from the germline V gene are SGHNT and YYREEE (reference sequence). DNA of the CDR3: TGTGCCAGCAGCCCCGGACAGGGCACGAACTATGGCTACACCTTC. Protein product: CASSPGQGTNYGYTF. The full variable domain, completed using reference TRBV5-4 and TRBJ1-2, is ETGVTQSPTHLIKTRGQQVTLRCSSQSGHNTVSWYQQALGQGPQFIFQYYREEENGRGNFPPRFSGLQFPNYSSELNVNALELDDSALYLCASSPGQGTNYGYTFGSGTRLTVV.

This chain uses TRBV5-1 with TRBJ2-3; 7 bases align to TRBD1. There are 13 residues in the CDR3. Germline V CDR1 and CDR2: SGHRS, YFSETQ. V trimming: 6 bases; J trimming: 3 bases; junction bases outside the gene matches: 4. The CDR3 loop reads CASTKTGTDTQYF. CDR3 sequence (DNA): TGCGCCAGCACAAAGACAGGGACAGATACGCAGTATTTT. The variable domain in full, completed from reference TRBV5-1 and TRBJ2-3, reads KAGVTQTPRYLIKTRGQQVTLSCSPISGHRSVSWYQQTPGQGLQFLFEYFSETQRNKGNFPGRFSGRQFSNSRSEMNVSTLELGDSALYLCASTKTGTDTQYFGPGTRLTVL.

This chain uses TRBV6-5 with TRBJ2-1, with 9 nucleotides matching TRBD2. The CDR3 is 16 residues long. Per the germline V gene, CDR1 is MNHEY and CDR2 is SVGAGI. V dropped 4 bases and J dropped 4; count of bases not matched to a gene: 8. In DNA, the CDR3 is TGTGCCAGCAGTTGGAGCGCTAGCGGGGCTTACAATGAGCAGTTCTTC. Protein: CASSWSASGAYNEQFF.